The 19 T cell receptor beta chains presented below share a single source sample, sequenced in a study of blood T cell repertoires in COVID-19. Sequencing was performed with immunoSEQ multiplex PCR; in TCRdb, only in-frame clones are kept and a portion is missing. The sample gives some 460,000 clones, 85% to 90% of which show up once; approximately 4.3% is in the top ten. The sample consisted of peripheral blood. All receptors come from a woman aged 25-40 years with acute or convalescent COVID-19.

This chain links TRBV30 with TRBJ2-3; possibly TRBD1 for D (8 bases). Per the germline V gene, CDR1 is GTSNPN and CDR2 is SVGIG (reference sequence). V lost 2 bases and J lost 4, with 16 bases in between. This CDR3 comprises 15 residues. This CDR3 reads CAWSLVTGGADTQYF. As DNA, the CDR3 is TGTGCCTGGAGTTTGGTAACAGGGGGGGCAGATACGCAGTATTTT.

CDR3 protein: CASSSDSWGYGYTF. The CDR3 nucleotides read TGTGCCAGCAGCAGCGACAGTTGGGGCTATGGCTACACCTTC. The J gene is TRBJ1-2, the V gene TRBV9; D is perhaps TRBD1 (5 bases). Germline V gene lookup returns CDR1 SGDLS and CDR2 YYNGEE. The CDR3 has 14 residues. V lost 4 bases to trimming and J lost 4 bases, with 14 bases between them. The variable domain in full, completed from reference TRBV9 and TRBJ1-2, reads DSGVTQTPKHLITATGQRVTLRCSPRSGDLSVYWYQQSLDQGLQFLIQYYNGEERAKGNILERFSAQQFPDLHSELNLSSLELGDSALYFCASSSDSWGYGYTFGSGTRLTVV.

This clone was counted a single time. The V gene is TRBV10-3, the J gene TRBJ1-1; 8 nucleotides align to TRBD1. The CDR3 is made up of 16 amino acids. V trimming: 6 bases; J trimming: 3 bases; junction bases outside the gene matches: 12. Per the germline V gene, CDR1 is ENHRY and CDR2 is SYGVKD. This CDR3 reads CAIRQRLQGADTEAFF. In DNA form, the CDR3 reads TGTGCCATCAGACAGAGACTGCAGGGGGCGGACACTGAAGCTTTCTTT.

The rearrangement links TRBV6-2 or TRBV6-3 to TRBJ1-2; D is unclear. The ends were cut back, 1 base at V and 2 bases at J, with 11 bases in the middle. The CDR3 runs 15 residues. CDR1 and CDR2 (germline): MNHEY, SVGEGT. The CDR3 coding sequence is TGTGCCAGCAGTTACTGGGGTAGGGAGAACTATGGCTACACCTTC. It is translated as CASSYWGRENYGYTF.

J is TRBJ2-7 and V is TRBV11-2; TRBD1 aligns across 8 bases. From germline, CDR1 is SGHAT and CDR2 FQNNGV. The CDR3 runs to 14 residues. With 3 bases clipped from V and 4 bases from J, the junction kept 5 bases outside the gene matches. The CDR3: CASSFAGQAYEQYF. The CDR3 DNA sequence: TGTGCCAGCAGCTTCGCGGGACAGGCATACGAGCAGTACTTC.

CDR3 sequence (DNA): TGTGCCAGCAGGGGGTGGGGGACTGTCACAGATACGCAGTATTTT. Translated: CASRGWGTVTDTQYF. The V and J genes are TRBV2 and TRBJ2-3; a possible D gene is TRBD2 (6 bases). Germline V gene sequence: CDR1 SNHLY, CDR2 FYNNEI. This CDR3 region has 15 residues. Trimming left V 6 bases short and J 2 bases short, with 15 bases between.

The V call is TRBV5-1, the J call TRBJ2-7; the match to TRBD1 covers 7 bases. Germline CDR1 is SGHRS and CDR2 is YFSETQ. The V and J ends lost 4 bases and 3 bases, in that order; junction bases with no gene match: 10. This CDR3 comprises 15 residues. CDR3 protein: CASSPPGTAYYEQYF. The CDR3 DNA is TGCGCCAGCAGCCCCCCGGGGACAGCCTACTACGAGCAGTACTTC.

The gene calls are TRBV21-1 and TRBJ1-2; the table's D call of TRBD1 was not tested on the DNA. TRBV21-1 constitutes a pseudogene. The CDR3 loop spans 16 amino acids. The CDR3 reads CASSNTGFLLDYGYTF. CDR3 DNA: TGTGCCAGCAGCAATACAGGGTTTCTCCTGGACTATGGCTACACCTTC.

This chain connects TRBV5-6 to TRBJ1-6; perhaps TRBD1 as D (6 bases). Germline values: CDR1 SGHDT, CDR2 YYEEEE. With 3 bases removed from V and 3 bases from J, the gap between germline ends came to 19 bases. The CDR3 is 18 amino acids. CDR3 protein: CASSSHPRGNVYNSPLHF. Written as DNA, the CDR3 is TGTGCCAGCAGCTCGCACCCCAGGGGAAACGTCTATAATTCACCCCTCCACTTT.

J is TRBJ2-7 and V is TRBV12-5, with D possibly being TRBD1 (5 bases). Trimming removed 5 bases from V and 3 bases from J, with 11 bases in between. The length of the CDR3 is 13 residues. Germline CDR1 and CDR2: LGHNT and FRNRAP. The CDR3 protein is CASGRDSSYEQYF. CDR3 sequence (DNA): TGTGCTAGTGGTCGCGACAGTAGCTACGAGCAGTACTTC.

The rearrangement joins TRBV7-6 to TRBJ1-3; D remains unclear. V lost 4 bases to trimming and J lost 4 bases, with 23 bases between them. The CDR3 is 18 amino acids. CDR1 SGHVS and CDR2 FNYEAQ come from the germline V gene. The CDR3 spells CASSSTIIPAGRGNTIYF. CDR3 in DNA: TGTGCCAGCAGCTCCACAATAATTCCCGCAGGAAGGGGAAACACCATATATTTT.

This sequence joins TRBV6-2 or TRBV6-3 and TRBJ2-7, with TRBD2 identical over 13 bases. Germline CDR1 is MNHEY and CDR2 is SVGEGT. Unmatched junction bases numbered 12, after V lost 4 bases and J lost 0 bases. CDR3 size: 19 residues. The CDR3 nucleotides are TGTGCCAGCAGTTCATACTTGACTAGCGGGGGGACCCACTCCTACGAGCAGTACTTC. This gives the protein CASSSYLTSGGTHSYEQYF.

This clone was detected only once. The gene calls are TRBV9 and TRBJ2-2, with D possibly being TRBD2 (6 bases). V dropped 0 bases and J dropped 0 bases, with 9 bases sitting between them. CDR3 length: 16 residues. CDR1 is SGDLS, CDR2 YYNGEE, per germline. CDR3 sequence reads: CASSVAPGANTGELFF. CDR3 DNA sequence: TGTGCCAGCAGCGTAGCCCCGGGGGCGAACACCGGGGAGCTGTTTTTT.

The chain employs TRBV5-4 and TRBJ1-1; D remains unclear. The CDR3 has 15 amino acids. V lost 1 base and J lost 0, with 10 bases in between. Germline CDR1 is SGHNT and CDR2 is YYREEE (reference sequence). CDR3 sequence: CASSLKHQVNTEAFF. In nucleotides, the CDR3 is TGTGCCAGCAGCTTGAAACACCAGGTGAACACTGAAGCTTTCTTT.

The V call is TRBV20-1, the J call TRBJ1-3, with 7 bases fitting TRBD1. Germline V gives CDR1 DFQATT, CDR2 SNEGSKA (reference sequence). The V gene end was trimmed by 2 bases and the J gene end by 8 bases; junction bases not matched to a gene: 0. CDR3 length: 11 residues. The CDR3 sequence: CSARQGDTIYF. The CDR3 DNA reads TGCAGTGCTAGACAGGGGGACACCATATATTTT.

The J gene is TRBJ1-1, the V gene TRBV11-3; possible D gene TRBD1, 5 bases. V was shortened by 6 bases and J by 5 bases, with 19 bases between the two germline ends. Germline assignment: CDR1 SGHNT and CDR2 YENEEA. The CDR3 length is 15 residues. CDR3 sequence: CASRRVRGGGTEAFF. Here the CDR3 DNA reads TGTGCCAGCAGGCGGGTACGGGGGGGAGGGACTGAAGCTTTCTTT.

The chain recombines TRBV5-4 with TRBJ2-2, with D maybe TRBD1 (5 bases). With 0 bases removed from V and 2 bases from J, the gap between germline ends came to 8 bases. Germline values: CDR1 SGHNT, CDR2 YYREEE (reference sequence). There are 15 residues in the CDR3. The CDR3: CASSLGQGNTGELFF. The CDR3 nucleotides read TGTGCCAGCAGCTTGGGTCAGGGAAACACCGGGGAGCTGTTTTTT.

This clone was recorded only once. The CDR3 nucleotides are TGTGCCAGCAGTTACCCCGGGCAGTACTTC. This codes for CASSYPGQYF. This chain links TRBV6-5 with TRBJ2-7; D not certain. CDR1 and CDR2 from the germline V gene are MNHEY and SVGAGI. The CDR3 spans 10 residues. The V and J ends lost 2 bases and 9 bases respectively, with 5 bases between them.

The chain has TRBV19 and TRBJ1-2; possible D gene TRBD1, 5 bases. From germline, CDR1 is LNHDA and CDR2 SQIVND (reference sequence). V dropped 6 bases and J dropped 0 bases, with 11 bases sitting between them. There are 14 residues in the CDR3. In DNA form, the CDR3 reads TGTGCCAGTAGGCGTGACAGAGCTAACTATGGCTACACCTTC. Residues: CASRRDRANYGYTF.